The sequence of this TCR beta chain was determined in a study of monozygotic twins with inflammatory bowel disease. TCRdb derives one entry per CDR3 protein from the 5' RACE reads, leaving out DNA. Its clone listing holds around 410,000 distinct CDR3 sequences. The CDR3 has 17 residues. In germline, CDR1 is ENHRY, CDR2 SYGVKD. An approximately 2.3 ml blood sample was drawn per donor. This TCR was recovered from a human donor with ulcerative colitis or Crohn's disease, or a healthy co-twin of an affected twin (not recorded which). Material: blood. V usage is TRBV10-3 and J usage is TRBJ1-2; TCRdb's D call of TRBD1 is untestable without DNA. The CDR3 region is CAIRDRTGKKPDYGYTF.